This passage covers 26 T cell receptor beta chains from one sample sequenced in a study of control samples from healthy donors and cancer patients. TCRdb keeps only in-frame clones here, not all; method: immunoSEQ multiplex PCR. The profile shows approximately 100,000 clones, roughly 91% of them singletons. Material for sequencing was blood. The receptors originated from a man under 40 in good health.

The J gene is TRBJ2-7, the V gene TRBV27; 13 bases align to TRBD2. The V segment lost 4 bases and the J segment 5 bases; nucleotides outside the gene matches: 8. The CDR3 contains 16 residues. Germline CDR1 is MNHEY and CDR2 is SMNVEV (reference sequence). The CDR3 here is CASSSWTSGRGNEQYF. In DNA form, the CDR3 reads TGTGCCAGCAGTTCCTGGACTAGCGGGAGAGGCAACGAGCAGTACTTC.

The chain has TRBV5-4 and TRBJ1-3; D is uncertain. The CDR3 contains 12 residues. Germline values: CDR1 SGHNT, CDR2 YYREEE (reference sequence). V was clipped by 0 bases and J by 9 bases, with 7 bases between them. CDR3 bases: TGTGCCAGCAGCTTGGACCGAGCCACCATATATTTT. This codes for CASSLDRATIYF.

CDR3 sequence reads: CASSFLLAGNQRPDTQYF. In DNA form, the CDR3 reads TGTGCCAGCAGTTTCCTATTAGCGGGAAACCAACGGCCAGATACGCAGTATTTT. The V and J genes are TRBV27 and TRBJ2-3; 8 bases map to TRBD2. V trimming: 3 bases; J trimming: 4 bases; junction bases outside the gene matches: 15. The length of the CDR3 is 18 residues. Germline assignment: CDR1 MNHEY and CDR2 SMNVEV (reference sequence).

The gene calls are TRBV7-9 and TRBJ1-2; D is unclear. V lost 5 bases and J lost 4, with 8 bases in between. Looked up from germline, CDR1 is SEHNR and CDR2 is FQNEAQ (reference sequence). The CDR3 has 12 amino acids. CDR3 nucleotide sequence: TGTGCCAGCAGCCCAATAGGCTATGGCTACACCTTC. This sequence encodes CASSPIGYGYTF.

This chain uses TRBV28 with TRBJ1-5; D is perhaps TRBD1 (5 bases). V shed 3 bases and J shed 6 bases, with 12 bases lying between them. Germline-derived CDR1 and CDR2 are MDHEN and SYDVKM. The CDR3 is 14 residues long. The CDR3 bases are TGTGCCAGCAGTTTTATGGCAGGGACTCAGCCCCAGCATTTT. As protein: CASSFMAGTQPQHF.

The chain links TRBV19 to TRBJ2-5, with D perhaps assigned TRBD1 or TRBD2 (6 bases each). The CDR3 has 14 amino acids. V dropped 6 bases and J dropped 3 bases, with 14 bases sitting between them. CDR1 is LNHDA, CDR2 SQIVND, per germline (reference sequence). Here the CDR3 DNA reads TGTGCCAGTAGGGCCCGGGGGCGGGAAGAGACCCAGTACTTC. It encodes CASRARGREETQYF.

As regards this clone: One junction end disagrees with the germline gene, perhaps due to a read error. The chain carries TRBV6-4 and TRBJ2-3, with D possibly being TRBD1 (6 bases). This CDR3 spans 13 amino acids. Germline V CDR1 and CDR2: MRHNA, SNTAGT. CDR3 sequence: CTSSDRPTDTQYF. In DNA, the CDR3 is TGTACCAGCAGTGACAGGCCCACAGATACGCAGTATTTT.

The chain is built from TRBV28 and TRBJ2-6, with D unclear. CDR1 MDHEN and CDR2 SYDVKM come from the germline V gene. The CDR3 extends over 15 amino acids. With 1 base removed from V and 0 bases from J, the gap between germline ends came to 4 bases. CDR3 DNA: TGTGCCAGCAGTTTATATAGCTCTGGGGCCAACGTCCTGACTTTC. It encodes CASSLYSSGANVLTF.

CDR3 region: CASSNRLAGEVEQFF. CDR3 sequence (DNA): TGTGCCAGCAGCAACAGACTAGCGGGAGAGGTTGAGCAGTTCTTC. V gene TRBV7-9 combines with J gene TRBJ2-1, with 12 bases identical to TRBD2. Losses at the gene ends were 5 bases for V and 9 bases for J; bases not matched to a gene: 8. CDR1 is SEHNR, CDR2 FQNEAQ, per germline (reference sequence). CDR3 length equals 15 residues. The complete variable domain, with remaining parts taken from reference TRBV7-9 and TRBJ2-1, reads DTGVSQNPRHKITKRGQNVTFRCDPISEHNRLYWYRQTLGQGPEFLTYFQNEAQLEKSRLLSDRFSAERPKGSFSTLEIQRTEQGDSAMYLCASSNRLAGEVEQFFGPGTRLTVL.

This chain joins TRBV6-5 and TRBJ1-2; D not certain. The germline V and J ends were trimmed by 6 bases and 4 bases, with 15 bases remaining between them. Germline CDR1 is MNHEY and CDR2 is SVGAGI. The CDR3 has 14 residues. The CDR3 reads CASRERQKGYGYTF. The CDR3 DNA sequence: TGTGCCAGCAGGGAGCGGCAGAAAGGCTATGGCTACACCTTC.

The chain recombines TRBV30 with TRBJ1-2; D may be TRBD1 (6 bases). Trimming stripped 2 bases from V and 3 bases from J, with 10 bases between. The CDR3 covers 13 residues. From germline, CDR1 is GTSNPN and CDR2 SVGIG (reference sequence). The chain's CDR3 is CAWSPSGDYGYTF. For the CDR3, the DNA is TGTGCCTGGAGTCCATCAGGGGACTATGGCTACACCTTC.

V is TRBV9 and J is TRBJ2-1; 16 positions agree with TRBD2. J lost 7 bases, V lost 6 bases, and 16 bases had no gene match. The CDR3 runs to 19 residues. Per germline, CDR1 SGDLS and CDR2 YYNGEE. CDR3 sequence reads: CASNTGTSGGAPHLNEQFF. The CDR3, as DNA: TGTGCCAGCAACACTGGGACTAGCGGGGGGGCCCCTCACTTAAATGAGCAGTTCTTC.

The chain carries TRBV24-1 and TRBJ2-5, with 7 bases identical to TRBD1. The CDR3 loop spans 15 amino acids. Germline CDR1 and CDR2: KGHDR and SFDVKD. Trimming at V came to 3 bases and at J to 0 bases, leaving 3 bases not matched to a gene. The CDR3 bases are TGTGCCACCAGTGATCCGGACAGGTACCAAGAGACCCAGTACTTC. Amino acid sequence: CATSDPDRYQETQYF.

The chain employs TRBV10-3 and TRBJ1-4; 7 nucleotides agree with TRBD1. V lost 3 bases and J lost 3; bases outside the gene matches: 1. This CDR3 contains 14 residues. Germline loops: CDR1 ENHRY, CDR2 SYGVKD. CDR3: CAISDGTANEKLFF. Written as DNA, the CDR3 is TGTGCCATCAGTGACGGGACAGCTAATGAAAAACTGTTTTTT.

This clone was picked up a small number of times. The chain joins TRBV15 to TRBJ2-1; D is unresolved. The CDR3 totals 13 residues. V lost 0 bases to trimming and J lost 6 bases, with 6 bases between them. Germline V lookup: CDR1 LNHNV, CDR2 YYDKDF (reference sequence). The CDR3 nucleotides read TGTGCCACCAGCAGAGACCCGATCAATGAGCAGTTCTTC. It translates to CATSRDPINEQFF.

This chain's CDR3 is CASSAAGLAGGPGTGELFF. CDR3 bases: TGTGCCAGCAGCGCCGCGGGACTAGCGGGGGGGCCGGGCACCGGGGAGCTGTTTTTT. The J gene is TRBJ2-2, the V gene TRBV7-9; 16 bases are shared with TRBD2. The CDR3 runs to 19 residues. With 5 bases clipped from V and 4 bases from J, the junction kept 10 bases outside the gene matches. Looked up from germline, CDR1 is SEHNR and CDR2 is FQNEAQ (reference sequence).

Notes on this clone: Other DNA sequences in this sample translate to the same CDR3. This chain joins TRBV19 and TRBJ1-1, with D uncertain. Germline V gives CDR1 LNHDA, CDR2 SQIVND (reference sequence). The CDR3 extends over 13 amino acids. V was shortened by 3 bases and J by 1 base, with 6 bases between the two germline ends. CDR3 amino acids: CASSISWNTEAFF. CDR3 nucleotides: TGTGCCAGTAGTATTTCCTGGAACACTGAAGCTTTCTTT.

V gene TRBV6-2 or TRBV6-3 combines with J gene TRBJ2-1; D is perhaps TRBD2 (5 bases). Trimming took 0 bases from V and 3 from J, leaving 9 bases between them. CDR3 length equals 15 residues. From germline, CDR1 is MNHEY and CDR2 SVGEGT. CDR3 sequence: CASSYSKTNYNEQFF. The CDR3 region has the DNA TGTGCCAGCAGTTACTCGAAGACTAACTACAATGAGCAGTTCTTC.

J is TRBJ1-6 and V is TRBV7-2; D is undetermined. The germline V gene encodes CDR1 SGHTA and CDR2 FQGNSA. V lost 5 bases to trimming and J lost 8 bases, with 10 bases between them. The length of the CDR3 is 13 residues. In DNA, the CDR3 is TGTGCCAGCAGCCCCGATTACTATTCACCCCTCCACTTT. This translates into CASSPDYYSPLHF.

V and J are TRBV5-4 and TRBJ2-7; D possibly corresponds to TRBD2 (5 bases). The CDR3 runs 13 residues. Per germline, CDR1 SGHNT and CDR2 YYREEE (reference sequence). V lost 4 bases and J 3 bases, leaving 11 bases between the germline ends. CDR3 bases: TGTGCCAGCAGCCCGGACTTGAACTACGAGCAGTACTTC. Its translation: CASSPDLNYEQYF.

The chain joins TRBV11-1 to TRBJ2-1; 11 bases agree with TRBD2. The CDR3 is made up of 15 amino acids. Germline lookup yields CDR1 SGHAT and CDR2 FQDESV (reference sequence). Trimming took 5 bases from V and 8 from J; bases not matched to a gene: 8. DNA for the CDR3: TGTGCCAGCAGCCTTGAGGGACTAGCGGATCATGAGCAGTTCTTC. Translation gives CASSLEGLADHEQFF. The full variable domain, rest sourced from reference TRBV11-1 and TRBJ2-1, is EAEVAQSPRYKITEKSQAVAFWCDPISGHATLYWYRQILGQGPELLVQFQDESVVDDSQLPKDRFSAERLKGVDSTLKIQPAELGDSAMYLCASSLEGLADHEQFFGPGTRLTVL.

V and J are TRBV7-2 and TRBJ2-5; weak D call: TRBD1 (6 bases). Germline assignment: CDR1 SGHTA and CDR2 FQGNSA. CDR3 length: 14 amino acids. Between the trimmed V and J ends, which lost 1 base and 3 bases, there was a span of 9 bases. For the CDR3, the DNA is TGTGCCAGCAGCTTAGTGGCAGGGGAAGAGACCCAGTACTTC. Its protein product is CASSLVAGEETQYF.

This chain links TRBV12-5 with TRBJ1-1; TRBD1 aligns across 7 bases. The ends lost 5 bases at V and 0 bases at J; junction bases unmatched: 15. The CDR3 has 18 residues. Germline assignment: CDR1 LGHNT and CDR2 FRNRAP. CDR3 in amino acids: CASGPRAGGGGMNTEAFF. The CDR3 region has the DNA TGTGCTAGTGGTCCCCGGGCAGGGGGGGGAGGCATGAACACTGAAGCTTTCTTT.

The chain combines TRBV24-1 with TRBJ2-2, with D tentatively TRBD1 (5 bases). Trimming took off 9 bases at V and 6 bases at J, with 16 bases between the two ends. The V gene's germline CDR1 is KGHDR and CDR2 SFDVKD. The CDR3 loop spans 14 amino acids. CDR3 in DNA: TGTGCCACCCAGGTCAAAGGGGAAGCCGGGGAGCTGTTTTTT. This codes for CATQVKGEAGELFF.

In its sample, this clone was seen once. The chain carries TRBV19 and TRBJ2-1, with 8 bases matching TRBD1. CDR3 length: 15 residues. Germline V gene sequence: CDR1 LNHDA, CDR2 SQIVND (reference sequence). The V gene end was trimmed by 7 bases and the J gene end by 3 bases; junction bases not matched to a gene: 8. CDR3 nucleotide sequence: TGTGCCAGTAATCCGACAGGGGCCTTCTACAATGAGCAGTTCTTC. It encodes CASNPTGAFYNEQFF.

The chain uses TRBV6-2 or TRBV6-3 and TRBJ1-4, with a tentative D call TRBD1 (6 bases). Germline CDR1 reads MNHEY; CDR2 reads SVGEGT. The CDR3 extends over 15 amino acids. V was shortened by 0 bases and J by 7 bases, with 12 bases between the two germline ends. The CDR3 here is CASSYSGTLSEKLFF. The CDR3 DNA reads TGTGCCAGCAGTTACTCCGGGACATTGTCTGAAAAACTGTTTTTT.